The next 8 T cell receptor beta chains were all read from a single sample in a study of Graves' ophthalmopathy and Graves' hyperthyroidism (dated by TCRdb to 2016 to 2019). TCRdb names Illumina HiSeq 2000 as the instrument used. For repertoire sequencing, TCR beta CDR3 regions were amplified from RNA transcripts. A first-round RT-PCR used HTBI primers with the Qiagen OneStep RT-PCR kit, followed by a second-round multiplex PCR, size selection and purification. The public sequencing data were trimmed at Q25 with fastp and processed into clonotypes with MiXCR by TCRdb, which kept only in-frame beta chains. Each CDR3 protein appears once, grouped with its most common genes and DNA. This sample holds hundreds of thousands of distinct CDR3 sequences; 40% were observed only once. Around 40% of the sample comes from the top ten. What was sequenced was peripheral blood. These receptors were obtained from an adult man with Graves' ophthalmopathy.

The chain employs TRBV2 and TRBJ1-4; possible D gene TRBD1, 6 bases. Trimming cost V 5 bases and J 4 bases, with 11 bases left between them. The CDR3 is made up of 14 amino acids. Germline V gene lookup returns CDR1 SNHLY and CDR2 FYNNEI. The CDR3 spells CASSLQGLNEKLFF. CDR3 bases: TGTGCCAGCAGTTTACAGGGACTTAATGAAAAACTGTTTTTT.

The J gene is TRBJ1-1, the V gene TRBV19, with D perhaps TRBD1 (6 bases). This CDR3 is 16 amino acids long. CDR1 and CDR2 from the germline V gene are LNHDA and SQIVND (reference sequence). Between the trimmed V and J ends, which lost 3 bases and 1 base, there was a span of 15 bases. The CDR3 coding sequence is TGTGCCAGTAGTATTGGTCCAGGGGTAACGAACACTGAAGCTTTCTTT. Protein sequence: CASSIGPGVTNTEAFF.

This clonotype has ten or more counts. The genes are TRBV7-9 and TRBJ2-7; TRBD1 is a possible D gene (6 bases). The V gene's germline CDR1 is SEHNR and CDR2 FQNEAQ (reference sequence). Trimming removed 5 bases at V and 3 bases at J, with 20 bases between. The CDR3 covers 16 residues. CDR3 nucleotide sequence: TGTGCCAGCAGCCGAACGTCAACCAGGGGTCGCTACGAGCAGTACTTC. Its protein is CASSRTSTRGRYEQYF. The whole variable domain, remainder taken from reference TRBV7-9 and TRBJ2-7, is DTGVSQNPRHKITKRGQNVTFRCDPISEHNRLYWYRQTLGQGPEFLTYFQNEAQLEKSRLLSDRFSAERPKGSFSTLEIQRTEQGDSAMYLCASSRTSTRGRYEQYFGPGTRLTVT.

V and J are TRBV15 and TRBJ2-7; maybe TRBD1 (6 bases). The germline V gene encodes CDR1 LNHNV and CDR2 YYDKDF (reference sequence). This CDR3 has 14 residues. V lost 5 bases and J lost 2, with 13 bases in between. CDR3 DNA sequence: TGTGCCACCAGCGGGGGCCTATCCCCCTACGAGCAGTACTTC. Protein: CATSGGLSPYEQYF.

About this clonotype itself: A much larger clone is a single base away; this may be a read error. This rearrangement joins TRBV12-1 to TRBJ1-6. TRBV12-1 corresponds to a pseudogene. The CDR3 consists of 14 residues. The CDR3 DNA is TGTGCCAGCAGCTTTTTAGGCTATAGTTCACCCCTCCACTTT. Its protein product is CASSFLGYSSPLHF.

The CDR3 DNA sequence: TGTGCCAGCAGCTTGTCCGGGACACTTTATGGCTACACCTTC. Protein: CASSLSGTLYGYTF. The chain carries TRBV7-9 and TRBJ1-2; D may be TRBD1 (6 bases). With 3 bases removed from V and 5 bases from J, the gap between germline ends came to 13 bases. This CDR3 contains 14 residues. Germline lookup yields CDR1 SEHNR and CDR2 FQNEAQ (reference sequence). The variable domain in full, with the rest retrieved from reference TRBV7-9 and TRBJ1-2, is DTGVSQNPRHKITKRGQNVTFRCDPISEHNRLYWYRQTLGQGPEFLTYFQNEAQLEKSRLLSDRFSAERPKGSFSTLEIQRTEQGDSAMYLCASSLSGTLYGYTFGSGTRLTVV.

Many counts were recorded for this clonotype. This rearrangement joins TRBV19 to TRBJ1-5; 7 bases are a match to TRBD1. This CDR3 has 16 residues. V was clipped by 9 bases and J by 0 bases; unmatched bases: 11. Germline V CDR1 and CDR2: LNHDA, SQIVND (reference sequence). As DNA, the CDR3 is TGTGCCAGCAGGACAGGCAAACAAGTTAGCAATCAGCCCCAGCATTTT. This encodes CASRTGKQVSNQPQHF.

This clonotype was observed at least ten times. The rearrangement uses TRBV9 and TRBJ1-6; TRBD1 matches 8 bases. CDR3 size: 16 residues. Trimming cost V 4 bases and J 2 bases; bases outside gene matches: 5. Germline CDR1 SGDLS, CDR2 YYNGEE. The CDR3 bases are TGTGCCAGCAGCTTACAGGGGGAACCCTATAATTCACCCCTCCACTTT. This encodes CASSLQGEPYNSPLHF.